These T cell receptor beta chains were read from a single sample in a study of T cell changes during pregnancy in multiple sclerosis. Generated by immunoSEQ multiplex PCR, the TCRdb table keeps only in-frame clones and is missing some. The table lists 58,000 or so clones, less than 95% of them singletons. This sample comprised peripheral blood, obtained in the first trimester of pregnancy. The receptors here all came from a female donor in good health, enrolled as a control in a pregnancy study. The CDR3 runs from the conserved cysteine through the conserved F or W. The order of the fields is V gene, J gene, D gene, CDR3 length, clone size, CDR3 DNA, CDR3 protein. The D gene is left open where the match is weak. Clone size is stated in some rows and not others, as once, few, many or a class when expanded.

V: TRBV30; J: TRBJ1-2; D: .; length: 12; size: .; DNA: TGTGCCTGGAGTGGGACATTCGATGGCTACACCTTC; CDR3: CAWSGTFDGYTF
V: TRBV4-1; J: TRBJ2-1; D: TRBD2; length: 16; size: .; DNA: TGCGCCAGCAGCCAAGTAGGGCGGGAGGGGTACAATGAGCAGTTCTTC; CDR3: CASSQVGREGYNEQFF
V: TRBV19; J: TRBJ2-1; D: .; length: 17; size: .; DNA: TGTGCCAGTAGTATAGATCTGGAGGCAGTTCAGGACAATGAGCAGTTCTTC; CDR3: CASSIDLEAVQDNEQFF
V: TRBV18; J: TRBJ2-7; D: .; length: 13; size: .; DNA: TGTGCCAGCTCACCCTTGGGCTTCTACGAGCAGTACTTC; CDR3: CASSPLGFYEQYF
V: TRBV29-1; J: TRBJ2-1; D: .; length: 10; size: .; DNA: TGCAGCGTTGACGACAATGAGCAGTTCTTC; CDR3: CSVDDNEQFF
V: TRBV7-9; J: TRBJ2-1; D: TRBD2; length: 15; size: .; DNA: TGTGCCAGCAGCGATAGGGCTAGCGGACTCAATGAGCAGTTCTTC; CDR3: CASSDRASGLNEQFF
V: TRBV19; J: TRBJ1-1; D: .; length: 11; size: .; DNA: TGTGCCAGTACCCTCGGCACTGAAGCTTTCTTT; CDR3: CASTLGTEAFF
V: TRBV7-8; J: TRBJ2-4; D: .; length: 12; size: .; DNA: TGTGCCAGCAGCTTTTCAGGGAACATTCAGTACTTC; CDR3: CASSFSGNIQYF
V: TRBV20-1; J: TRBJ2-1; D: .; length: 11; size: .; DNA: TGCAGTGCTCGACTAGTAAATGAGCAGTTCTTC; CDR3: CSARLVNEQFF
V: TRBV5-1; J: TRBJ1-3; D: .; length: 15; size: few; DNA: TGCGCCAGCAGCACTGGCGACAGCTCTGGAAACACCATATATTTT; CDR3: CASSTGDSSGNTIYF
V: TRBV6-4; J: TRBJ1-6; D: .; length: 14; size: .; DNA: TGTGCCAGCACCGACGGGGGGGATAATTCACCCCTCCACTTT; CDR3: CASTDGGDNSPLHF
V: TRBV28; J: TRBJ1-4; D: .; length: 14; size: .; DNA: TGTGCCAGCAGTCCCGGGACAACTAATGAAAAACTGTTTTTT; CDR3: CASSPGTTNEKLFF
V: TRBV7-7; J: TRBJ2-7; D: TRBD2; length: 17; size: .; DNA: TGTGCTAGCAGCTTAAACGCTCCGGGACTAGCGGGAAGTGAGCAGTACTTC; CDR3: CASSLNAPGLAGSEQYF
V: TRBV9; J: TRBJ1-2; D: .; length: 13; size: .; DNA: TGTGCCAGCAGCCCACATCACAGGGTTGGCTACACCTTC; CDR3: CASSPHHRVGYTF
V: TRBV19; J: TRBJ1-4; D: TRBD1; length: 17; size: .; DNA: TGTGCCAGTACCATGACAGGGAACTCGGCAACTAATGAAAAACTGTTTTTT; CDR3: CASTMTGNSATNEKLFF
V: TRBV4-1; J: TRBJ1-2; D: .; length: 12; size: .; DNA: TGCGCCAGCAGCCAAGACACAGAGGGCTACACCTTC; CDR3: CASSQDTEGYTF
V: TRBV15; J: TRBJ1-2; D: .; length: 14; size: .; DNA: TGTGCCACCAGCTACTCAGCCGCGCAGGATGGCTACACCTTC; CDR3: CATSYSAAQDGYTF
V: TRBV7-9; J: TRBJ2-2; D: .; length: 13; size: once; DNA: TGTGCCAGCAACGGGGGAGGTACCGGGGAGCTGTTTTTT; CDR3: CASNGGGTGELFF
V: TRBV28; J: TRBJ2-7; D: TRBD2; length: 14; size: .; DNA: TGTGCCAGCAGGGTGGCGGGAGGGCCCTACGAGCAGTACTTC; CDR3: CASRVAGGPYEQYF
V: TRBV13; J: TRBJ1-2; D: .; length: 13; size: .; DNA: TGTGCCAGCAGCTTTCCAGGGCCTTCTGGCTACACCTTC; CDR3: CASSFPGPSGYTF
V: TRBV9; J: TRBJ2-3; D: TRBD2; length: 16; size: .; DNA: TGTGCCAGCAGCGTAGATTCGGGGGGGCCGCCAGATACGCAGTATTTT; CDR3: CASSVDSGGPPDTQYF
V: TRBV4-2; J: TRBJ2-3; D: TRBD2; length: 14; size: .; DNA: TGTGCCAGCAGCCAAGGTTTAGGACTAGGCACGCAGTATTTT; CDR3: CASSQGLGLGTQYF
V: TRBV10-2; J: TRBJ1-6; D: .; length: 14; size: .; DNA: TGCGCCAGCAGTGAGGCAGGGTTTAATTCACCCCTCCACTTT; CDR3: CASSEAGFNSPLHF
V: TRBV25-1; J: TRBJ2-5; D: .; length: 10; size: .; DNA: TGTGCCAGCAGTGCGGGGACCCAGTACTTC; CDR3: CASSAGTQYF
V: TRBV28; J: TRBJ2-7; D: .; length: 12; size: .; DNA: TGTGCCAGCAGTTACAGGGTCCACGAGCAGTACTTC; CDR3: CASSYRVHEQYF